The clone carrying this TCR beta chain turned up a few times. The sample originates from a study of T-cell reconstitution after alpha-beta-depleted transplantation in children. Trimming stripped 3 bases from V and 0 bases from J, with 5 bases between. Germline-derived CDR1 and CDR2 are ENHRY and SYGVKD. The CDR3 contains 14 residues. Molecular barcoding with unique molecular identifiers was used for the TCRbeta library. TCRdb recomputed calls from the PCR reads with MiXCR, one row per CDR3 protein. The sample lists a few hundred thousand distinct CDR3 sequences, 8% to 10% occurring once. The chain uses TRBV10-3 and TRBJ2-2; D gene ambiguous. The clonotype originates from a human donor who donated a stem cell graft to a child with acute lymphoblastic leukemia. This material consisted of PBMCs from the stem cell graft donor, taken from the stem cell graft. The CDR3 loop is CAISEGSNTGELFF. CDR3 DNA: TGTGCCATCAGTGAAGGGTCGAACACCGGGGAGCTGTTTTTT.